This passage covers 29 T cell receptor beta chains from one sample sequenced in a study of beta chain features in type 1 diabetes. Study findings and constraints: Shortening that was moderate but significant affected the TCRB CDR3s of Type 1 diabetes patients in all four CD4+ subsets.

These receptors lack a known antigen. Reverse transcribing all isolated RNA meant expressed TCRB transcripts were sequenced. Method: immunoSEQ multiplex PCR; TCRdb's copy keeps in-frame clones and lacks some. The repertoire has over 25,000 clones, almost 50% of them found once; the top ten carry around 0.3%. The sample taken for sequencing was stem cell memory CD4+ T cells from blood. The origin of the receptors is a man aged 30 to 45 with type 1 diabetes.

The chain employs TRBV21-1 and TRBJ1-2; TRBD1, the table's D call, was not compared with the DNA. TRBV21-1 is recorded as a pseudogene. The CDR3 has 15 residues. The CDR3 DNA sequence: TGTGCCAGCAGCAAAGCTCGGGCAGGGGAGTATGGCTACACCTTC. As protein: CASSKARAGEYGYTF.

J is TRBJ1-5 and V is TRBV6-1; 9 bases are shared with TRBD1. The V gene end was trimmed by 5 bases and the J gene end by 4 bases; junction bases not matched to a gene: 3. Germline V gene lookup returns CDR1 MNHNS and CDR2 SASEGT. The CDR3 runs 14 residues. The CDR3 loop is CASSSGQGNQPQHF. DNA for the CDR3: TGTGCCAGCAGTTCCGGACAGGGGAATCAGCCCCAGCATTTT.

The chain is built from TRBV11-2 and TRBJ2-5; 8 bases align to TRBD1. CDR3 size: 14 residues. The germline CDR1 and CDR2 sequences are SGHAT and FQNNGV. J was trimmed by 1 base and V by 6 bases; bases with no gene match: 4. CDR3 DNA sequence: TGTGCCAGCAGTTACACAGGGGGCCAAGAGACCCAGTACTTC. Protein sequence: CASSYTGGQETQYF.

This clone was detected a few times. CDR3 sequence (DNA): TGTGCCAGCAGTCAGGCCATCAGGGATAATTCACCCCTCCACTTT. Translated, it gives CASSQAIRDNSPLHF. The chain joins TRBV6-5 to TRBJ1-6; possible D gene TRBD1, 5 bases. The V and J ends lost 5 bases and 5 bases respectively, with 13 bases between them. This CDR3 region has 15 residues. Germline values: CDR1 MNHEY, CDR2 SVGAGI.

V usage is TRBV6-5 and J usage is TRBJ2-7, with 9 bases aligning to TRBD1. The length of the CDR3 is 15 residues. V was clipped by 0 bases and J by 0 bases; unmatched bases: 0. The germline V gene encodes CDR1 MNHEY and CDR2 SVGAGI. This CDR3 reads CASSYSGQGSYEQYF. The CDR3, as DNA: TGTGCCAGCAGTTACTCGGGACAGGGCTCCTACGAGCAGTACTTC.

The V and J genes are TRBV2 and TRBJ2-2; D remains unclear. The germline V gene has CDR1 SNHLY and CDR2 FYNNEI. V lost 3 bases to trimming and J lost 0 bases, with 5 bases between them. There are 14 residues in the CDR3. The CDR3 spells CASSDTANTGELFF. The CDR3 DNA follows: TGTGCCAGCAGTGATACGGCGAACACCGGGGAGCTGTTTTTT.

The rearrangement links TRBV6-5 to TRBJ2-3, with D perhaps matching TRBD1 (5 bases). V dropped 6 bases and J dropped 0 bases, with 13 bases sitting between them. CDR1 and CDR2 (germline): MNHEY, SVGAGI. The CDR3 is 15 residues long. The CDR3 sequence is CASSVSGPSTDTQYF. DNA for the CDR3: TGTGCCAGCAGCGTATCAGGGCCTAGCACAGATACGCAGTATTTT.

This chain uses TRBV6-5 with TRBJ2-5, with D maybe TRBD1 (5 bases). The CDR3 runs to 15 residues. Between the trimmed V and J ends, which lost 10 bases and 0 bases, there was a span of 18 bases. Per the germline V gene, CDR1 is MNHEY and CDR2 is SVGAGI. The CDR3 nucleotides are TGTGCCACCCGGGCTTTACAGACAGACCAAGAGACCCAGTACTTC. Its translation: CATRALQTDQETQYF.

DNA for the CDR3: TGTGCCAGTCTCCAGGGTACGCATTCACCCCTCCACTTT. Its protein product is CASLQGTHSPLHF. V usage is TRBV6-1 and J usage is TRBJ1-6; TRBD1 is a possible D gene (5 bases). V was trimmed by 9 bases and J by 8 bases, leaving 14 bases between them. Germline V CDR1 and CDR2: MNHNS, SASEGT. CDR3 size: 13 residues.

A few counts support this clone. The chain recombines TRBV6-6 with TRBJ2-1, with a weak D call TRBD2 (6 bases). The CDR3 has 12 residues. CDR1 is MNHNY, CDR2 SVGAGI, per germline (reference sequence). V lost 6 bases, J lost 14 bases, and 17 bases lay in between. CDR3 coding DNA: TGTGCCAGCAGGTCAGAGGGAGGTGTAGAGTTCTTC. Translating it yields CASRSEGGVEFF.

The chain links TRBV6-1 to TRBJ1-1, with D maybe TRBD1 (5 bases). V lost 7 bases and J 7 bases, leaving 22 bases between the germline ends. The CDR3 loop spans 15 amino acids. In germline, CDR1 is MNHNS, CDR2 SASEGT. Written as DNA, the CDR3 is TGTGCCAGCATGGAGATTCCAGGGAATTTTGGTGAAGCTTTCTTT. Translating gives CASMEIPGNFGEAFF.

This chain uses TRBV6-5 with TRBJ1-1; 8 bases are a match to TRBD1. Germline CDR1 MNHEY, CDR2 SVGAGI. CDR3 size: 13 residues. V lost 7 bases to trimming and J lost 7 bases; unmatched junction nucleotides: 8. CDR3: CASIRQGWGEAFF. CDR3 DNA sequence: TGTGCCAGCATAAGACAGGGGTGGGGTGAAGCTTTCTTT.

The V call is TRBV12-5, the J call TRBJ2-2, with D hard to call. This CDR3 is built from 13 residues. Germline V gene lookup returns CDR1 LGHNT and CDR2 FRNRAP. V dropped 6 bases and J dropped 7 bases, with 12 bases sitting between them. CDR3 in amino acids: CASGLTILGELFF. Here the CDR3 DNA reads TGTGCTAGTGGGCTGACAATCCTCGGGGAGCTGTTTTTT.

V usage is TRBV5-1 and J usage is TRBJ2-7, with 9 bases matching TRBD1. The CDR3 runs 13 residues. J was trimmed by 3 bases and V by 3 bases; bases with no gene match: 1. In germline, CDR1 is SGHRS, CDR2 YFSETQ. CDR3 protein: CASSSTGGYEQYF. For the CDR3, the DNA is TGCGCCAGCAGCTCGACAGGGGGCTACGAGCAGTACTTC.

This clone was detected only a few times. The CDR3 loop is CASSRTGGRWETQYF. The CDR3 region has the DNA TGTGCCAGCTCCCGGACAGGAGGTCGTTGGGAGACCCAGTACTTC. V usage is TRBV18 and J usage is TRBJ2-5; 7 bases agree with TRBD1. This CDR3 has 15 residues. With 6 bases clipped from V and 5 bases from J, the junction kept 12 bases outside the gene matches. Looked up from germline, CDR1 is KGHSH and CDR2 is LQKENI.

This clone was recorded a few times. The chain links TRBV30 to TRBJ2-5; no clear D. The V gene's germline CDR1 is GTSNPN and CDR2 SVGIG (reference sequence). The V end was cut by 1 base, the J end by 2 bases, with 8 bases between. The length of the CDR3 is 13 residues. The CDR3 bases are TGTGCCTGGAGTGGCGTACTGCAAGAGACCCAGTACTTC. Amino acid sequence: CAWSGVLQETQYF.

This sequence joins TRBV4-2 and TRBJ1-2, with 11 bases matching TRBD1. This CDR3 contains 14 residues. The ends lost 3 bases at V and 7 bases at J; junction bases unmatched: 4. Germline V gene lookup returns CDR1 LGHNA and CDR2 YNFKEQ. CDR3 DNA sequence: TGTGCCAGCAGCCAGCCGGGACAGGGGGGTGGCTACACCTTC. Translation gives CASSQPGQGGGYTF.

J is TRBJ1-1 and V is TRBV11-3, with TRBD1 matching 8 bases. The ends lost 6 bases at V and 4 bases at J; junction bases unmatched: 7. In germline, CDR1 is SGHNT, CDR2 YENEEA. The length of the CDR3 is 14 residues. The CDR3 protein is CASRQDRAGTEAFF. In DNA form, the CDR3 reads TGTGCCAGCAGACAGGACAGGGCGGGCACTGAAGCTTTCTTT.

This clone was observed a few times. This chain joins TRBV4-1 and TRBJ2-7; 9 bases are shared with TRBD2. The CDR3 is 17 residues long. V shed 6 bases, J shed 0 bases, and the junction held 12 bases outside the gene matches. Germline V gives CDR1 MGHRA, CDR2 YSYEKL. CDR3 region: CASSWDSGSFSSYEQYF. The CDR3 DNA reads TGCGCCAGCAGTTGGGATAGCGGGAGTTTTAGCTCCTACGAGCAGTACTTC.

This clone was counted a single time. This chain links TRBV30 with TRBJ1-4, with 7 bases lining up with TRBD1. CDR1 and CDR2 (germline): GTSNPN, SVGIG (reference sequence). This CDR3 is 14 amino acids long. The ends lost 4 bases at V and 7 bases at J; junction bases unmatched: 9. CDR3 nucleotides: TGTGCCTGGAACCGTAGGGGGCGCGGTGAAAAACTGTTTTTT. Protein sequence: CAWNRRGRGEKLFF. The full variable domain, with the rest looked up from reference TRBV30 and TRBJ1-4, is SQTIHQWPATLVQPVGSPLSLECTVEGTSNPNLYWYRQAAGRGLQLLFYSVGIGQISSEVPQNLSASRPQDRQFILSSKKLLLSDSGFYLCAWNRRGRGEKLFFGSGTQLSVL.

This clone was counted a single time. The J gene is TRBJ2-1, the V gene TRBV5-1, with no clear D. The CDR3 covers 12 residues. V gave up 2 bases and J gave up 6 bases, with 6 bases separating them. Per the germline V gene, CDR1 is SGHRS and CDR2 is YFSETQ. CDR3 bases: TGCGCCAGCAGCTTACAGTCCAATGAGCAGTTCTTC. It translates to CASSLQSNEQFF. The whole variable domain, filled in from reference TRBV5-1 and TRBJ2-1, reads KAGVTQTPRYLIKTRGQQVTLSCSPISGHRSVSWYQQTPGQGLQFLFEYFSETQRNKGNFPGRFSGRQFSNSRSEMNVSTLELGDSALYLCASSLQSNEQFFGPGTRLTVL.

This clone was detected only a few times. The genes are TRBV9 and TRBJ2-1, with 9 positions matching TRBD2. V was pared by 0 bases and J by 4 bases, with 2 bases of the junction left unmatched. The germline V gene has CDR1 SGDLS and CDR2 YYNGEE. This CDR3 has 15 residues. This chain's CDR3 is CASSVASGAYNEQFF. The CDR3 DNA is TGTGCCAGCAGCGTAGCTAGCGGGGCATACAATGAGCAGTTCTTC.

The J gene is TRBJ2-6, the V gene TRBV5-1; 11 bases match TRBD1. CDR1 SGHRS and CDR2 YFSETQ come from the germline V gene. The CDR3 runs 17 residues. V was clipped by 3 bases and J by 0 bases; unmatched bases: 2. The CDR3 nucleotides are TGCGCCAGCAGCTATGGGACAGGGGGCTCTGGGGCCAACGTCCTGACTTTC. Its protein is CASSYGTGGSGANVLTF.

This clone was seen a few times. CDR3 sequence: CAISERGSGETYEQYF. The CDR3, as DNA: TGTGCCATCAGTGAGCGAGGTAGCGGCGAAACCTACGAGCAGTACTTC. The V call is TRBV10-3, the J call TRBJ2-7, with a tentative D call TRBD2 (6 bases). V was shortened by 2 bases and J by 2 bases, with 16 bases between the two germline ends. The CDR3 sequence is 16 residues long. Per germline, CDR1 ENHRY and CDR2 SYGVKD.

There are a few counts of this clone. The chain is built from TRBV5-1 and TRBJ1-4, with a tentative D call TRBD1 (5 bases). V shed 4 bases and J shed 3 bases, with 10 bases lying between them. This CDR3 is built from 14 residues. CDR1 and CDR2 from the germline V gene are SGHRS and YFSETQ. The CDR3 loop reads CASSGGVPNEKLFF. The CDR3 coding sequence is TGCGCCAGCAGCGGAGGGGTTCCTAATGAAAAACTGTTTTTT.

This chain connects TRBV2 to TRBJ2-3; perhaps TRBD1 as D (6 bases). The CDR3 length is 14 residues. Between the trimmed V and J ends, which lost 6 bases and 2 bases, there was a span of 12 bases. Germline V lookup: CDR1 SNHLY, CDR2 FYNNEI. The CDR3 loop is CASRGADYTDTQYF. The CDR3 DNA is TGTGCCAGCAGGGGGGCAGACTACACAGATACGCAGTATTTT. The entire variable domain, with the rest obtained from reference TRBV2 and TRBJ2-3, is as follows: EPEVTQTPSHQVTQMGQEVILRCVPISNHLYFYWYRQILGQKVEFLVSFYNNEISEKSEIFDDQFSVERPDGSNFTLKIRSTKLEDSAMYFCASRGADYTDTQYFGPGTRLTVL.

This clone was seen a handful of times. This chain links TRBV30 with TRBJ2-3; 7 bases align to TRBD1. CDR3 length: 14 amino acids. The V gene end was trimmed by 8 bases and the J gene end by 0 bases; junction bases not matched to a gene: 8. Per the germline V gene, CDR1 is GTSNPN and CDR2 is SVGIG (reference sequence). CDR3 sequence reads: CAARDRISTDTQYF. In nucleotides, the CDR3 is TGTGCCGCCCGGGACAGAATTAGCACAGATACGCAGTATTTT.

The chain has TRBV11-1 and TRBJ2-3; a possible D gene is TRBD1 (6 bases). Germline V gene lookup returns CDR1 SGHAT and CDR2 FQDESV (reference sequence). The CDR3 consists of 17 residues. Trimming removed 0 bases at V and 1 base at J, with 14 bases between. CDR3 sequence: CASSLAPAGAGTDTQYF. The DNA for the CDR3 is TGTGCCAGCAGCTTAGCGCCGGCAGGGGCCGGCACAGATACGCAGTATTTT. The variable domain in full, completed from reference TRBV11-1 and TRBJ2-3, reads EAEVAQSPRYKITEKSQAVAFWCDPISGHATLYWYRQILGQGPELLVQFQDESVVDDSQLPKDRFSAERLKGVDSTLKIQPAELGDSAMYLCASSLAPAGAGTDTQYFGPGTRLTVL.

The J gene is TRBJ2-5, the V gene TRBV6-1, with D possibly TRBD2 on 7 matching bases. CDR1 MNHNS and CDR2 SASEGT come from the germline V gene. Between the trimmed V and J ends, which lost 2 bases and 5 bases, there was a span of 18 bases. CDR3 length equals 16 residues. The CDR3 loop is CASSESRGMGGETQYF. CDR3 DNA: TGTGCCAGCAGTGAAAGTAGGGGGATGGGGGGGGAGACCCAGTACTTC.